The rows below give T cell receptor beta chains drawn from one sample of a study of siplizumab effects on memory and regulatory T cells. Assay used: immunoSEQ multiplex PCR; TCRdb lists only in-frame clones, some missing. The repertoire holds 90,000 to 120,000 clones, with 94% as singletons. The sequenced sample consisted of Tregs sorted from blood. The receptors were gathered from a human donor in good health. CDR3s include the opening cysteine and the closing phenylalanine or tryptophan. The D gene is left open where the match is weak. For some rows the clone size is stated as once, few or many, or as a class when expanded; others skip it.

V	size	D	J	CDR3	DNA
TRBV28	-	-	TRBJ2-5	CASSFPGAYQETQYF	TGTGCCAGCAGTTTTCCAGGTGCATACCAAGAGACCCAGTACTTC
TRBV5-4	-	-	TRBJ2-7	CASSEGLSYEQYF	TGTGCCAGCAGCGAAGGACTGTCCTACGAGCAGTACTTC
TRBV20-1	-	-	TRBJ2-7	CSARGDYEQYF	TGCAGTGCTAGGGGGGATTACGAGCAGTACTTC
TRBV28	-	-	TRBJ1-1	CASSSPRGGYEAFF	TGTGCCAGCAGTTCCCCCCGGGGGGGGTATGAAGCTTTCTTT
TRBV19	-	-	TRBJ1-5	CASSTTSPGRNQPQHF	TGTGCCAGTAGTACCACCAGCCCTGGGCGCAATCAGCCCCAGCATTTT
TRBV7-3	-	-	TRBJ2-5	CASSSNGTPEGETQYF	TGTGCCAGCAGCTCCAATGGGACTCCCGAGGGAGAGACCCAGTACTTC
TRBV4-1	once	TRBD1	TRBJ1-6	CASSGWGTANSPLHF	TGCGCCAGCAGCGGATGGGGGACAGCGAATTCACCCCTCCACTTT
TRBV5-1	once	-	TRBJ2-6	CATKREISGANVLTF	TGCGCCACCAAGAGAGAAATCTCTGGGGCCAACGTCCTGACTTTC
TRBV29-1	once	-	TRBJ2-5	CSVYPSQETQYF	TGCAGCGTTTATCCGTCCCAAGAGACCCAGTACTTC
TRBV19	-	TRBD1	TRBJ1-1	CASAQRGPGRGITEAFF	TGTGCCAGTGCCCAAAGGGGGCCCGGAAGGGGGATCACTGAAGCTTTCTTT
TRBV7-3	once	-	TRBJ2-1	CASSLETRSNNEQFF	TGTGCCAGCAGCTTAGAGACTAGGTCTAACAATGAGCAGTTCTTC
TRBV11-2	-	-	TRBJ1-3	CASSGVSNTIYF	TGTGCCAGCAGCGGTGTCTCCAACACCATATATTTT
TRBV19	-	TRBD2	TRBJ2-1	CATRTSGALTYNEQFF	TGTGCCACCCGGACTAGCGGGGCGTTAACCTACAATGAGCAGTTCTTC
TRBV30	-	-	TRBJ1-2	CAWSAAFYGYTF	TGTGCCTGGAGTGCAGCTTTCTATGGCTACACCTTC
TRBV11-3	once	-	TRBJ2-3	CASSDDRDTQYF	TGTGCCAGCAGCGACGATAGAGATACGCAGTATTTT
TRBV11-3	-	-	TRBJ2-7	CASSLGGPSNLEQYF	TGTGCCAGCAGCTTAGGCGGACCCTCTAACCTCGAGCAGTACTTC
TRBV5-1	once	-	TRBJ2-7	CASSLTRDSLGREQYF	TGCGCCAGCAGCTTGACGAGGGACTCCCTCGGACGCGAGCAGTACTTC
TRBV7-9	-	-	TRBJ2-2	CASSPGAFYGELFF	TGTGCCAGCTCGCCAGGGGCCTTTTACGGGGAGCTGTTTTTT
TRBV10-2	-	-	TRBJ2-3	CASSDPDTQYF	TGCGCCAGCAGTGACCCAGATACGCAGTATTTT
TRBV6-1	-	-	TRBJ2-2	CASMVVGTGELFF	TGTGCCAGCATGGTAGTCGGCACCGGGGAGCTGTTTTTT
TRBV5-1	-	-	TRBJ2-1	CASSLLVYNEQFF	TGCGCCAGCAGCTTGCTTGTGTACAATGAGCAGTTCTTC
TRBV15	-	TRBD1	TRBJ2-7	CATSRGPDRGRYEQYF	TGTGCCACCAGCAGAGGGCCGGACAGGGGTCGCTACGAGCAGTACTTC
TRBV18	-	TRBD1	TRBJ2-6	CASSPVMGQPSSGANVLTF	TGTGCCAGCTCACCAGTTATGGGACAGCCTAGCTCTGGGGCCAACGTCCTGACTTTC
TRBV30	-	-	TRBJ1-1	CAWSLRLNTEAFF	TGTGCCTGGAGTTTACGCTTGAACACTGAAGCTTTCTTT
TRBV15	-	-	TRBJ2-3	CATSRDVLGADTQYF	TGTGCCACCAGCAGAGATGTCTTGGGGGCAGATACGCAGTATTTT
TRBV28	-	TRBD1	TRBJ1-5	CASRTPGQQNQPQHF	TGTGCCAGCAGAACGCCGGGACAGCAAAATCAGCCCCAGCATTTT
TRBV4-2	-	TRBD2	TRBJ2-3	CASSPGLSTDTQYF	TGTGCCAGCAGCCCGGGACTAAGCACAGATACGCAGTATTTT
TRBV25-1	-	TRBD2	TRBJ2-2	CANPGLAGHGELFF	TGTGCCAACCCGGGACTAGCGGGACACGGGGAGCTGTTTTTT